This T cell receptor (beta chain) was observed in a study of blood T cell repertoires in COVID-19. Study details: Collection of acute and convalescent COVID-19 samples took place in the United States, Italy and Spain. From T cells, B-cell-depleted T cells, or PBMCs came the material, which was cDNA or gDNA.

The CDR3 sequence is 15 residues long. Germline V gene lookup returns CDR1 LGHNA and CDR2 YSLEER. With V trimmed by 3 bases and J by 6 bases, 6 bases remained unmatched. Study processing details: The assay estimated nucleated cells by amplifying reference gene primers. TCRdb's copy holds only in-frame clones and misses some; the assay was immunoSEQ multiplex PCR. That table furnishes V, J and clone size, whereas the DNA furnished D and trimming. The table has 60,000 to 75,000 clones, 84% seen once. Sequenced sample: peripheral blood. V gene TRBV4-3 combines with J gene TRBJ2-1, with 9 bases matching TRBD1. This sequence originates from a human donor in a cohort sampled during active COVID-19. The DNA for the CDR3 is TGCGCCAGCAGCCACGCGGACAGGGGTATCAATGAGCAGTTCTTC. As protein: CASSHADRGINEQFF.